The source of this T cell receptor beta chain is a study of cytomegalovirus exposure and HLA in healthy donors. Study background: The use of the same platform for the 90 to 150 validation repertoires and the approximately 690 first-cohort repertoires was reported by a later analysis. Overall study results and limits: Subsequent analysis of the 100 to 150 validation repertoires found a tendency for first-cohort TCR clusters to co-occur.

As concerns this clone: As yet, its antigen is unknown.

Assay used: immunoSEQ multiplex PCR; TCRdb lists only in-frame clones, some missing. The sample includes about 280,000 clones, roughly 88% of them seen just once. Trimming removed 5 bases from V and 4 bases from J; junction bases left unmatched: 10. CDR3 size: 16 residues. CDR1 LNHDA and CDR2 SQIVND come from the germline V gene (reference sequence). The specimen was PBMCs. The sequence was obtained from a woman under 30 in good health and CMV-seronegative. The V and J genes are TRBV19 and TRBJ2-2; 7 bases line up with TRBD1. CDR3 nucleotide sequence: TGTGCCAGTAGTGTTCCCACAGGGGCGGGCACCGGGGAGCTGTTTTTT. Its translation is CASSVPTGAGTGELFF.